This is a list of T cell receptor beta chains from one sample in a study of vaccination and CD4 T cells after COVID-19. TCRdb re-called the PCR reads through MiXCR, storing one row per CDR3 protein. The profile shows 20,000 to 25,000 distinct CDR3 sequences, about 33% of them singletons. No antigen has been assigned to these receptors. Sequencing was performed on cultured CD4+ T cells from blood. Receptor source: a human donor with COVID-19. The CDR3 runs from the conserved cysteine through the conserved F or W. Each record gives: CDR3 length, J gene, D gene, V gene, clone size, CDR3 DNA, CDR3 protein. D genes are given only for firm matches. Size values are once, few and many counts, or a class for expanded clones, and some rows have none.

CDR3 length: 13
J gene: TRBJ1-1
D gene: NA
V gene: TRBV12-3/TRBV12-4
clone size: NA
CDR3 DNA: TGTGCCGCAACGAGAGGGGGGAACACTGAAGCTTTCTTT
CDR3 protein: CAATRGGNTEAFF

CDR3 length: 14
J gene: TRBJ1-6
D gene: NA
V gene: TRBV20-1
clone size: NA
CDR3 DNA: TGCAGTGCTAGTGGCCAGGGGAATAATTCACCCCTCCACTTT
CDR3 protein: CSASGQGNNSPLHF

CDR3 length: 14
J gene: TRBJ1-6
D gene: NA
V gene: TRBV7-9
clone size: NA
CDR3 DNA: TGTGCCAGCAGCTTGGAGACGAAAAATTCACCCCTCCACTTT
CDR3 protein: CASSLETKNSPLHF

CDR3 length: 13
J gene: TRBJ2-3
D gene: TRBD2
V gene: TRBV12-3/TRBV12-4
clone size: NA
CDR3 DNA: TGTGCCAGCAGTTGGCGGGGGGGGGATACGCAGTATTTT
CDR3 protein: CASSWRGGDTQYF

CDR3 length: 17
J gene: TRBJ2-1
D gene: TRBD1
V gene: TRBV28
clone size: NA
CDR3 DNA: TGTGCCAGCAGTTTAGGGCGCCGGGACAGGGGTTTTCGGGAGCAGTTCTTC
CDR3 protein: CASSLGRRDRGFREQFF

CDR3 length: 14
J gene: TRBJ1-5
D gene: NA
V gene: TRBV10-3
clone size: NA
CDR3 DNA: TGTGCCATCAGTGAAGGCCGCGCGGTCAGCCCCCAGCATTTT
CDR3 protein: CAISEGRAVSPQHF

CDR3 length: 13
J gene: TRBJ2-5
D gene: NA
V gene: TRBV23-1
clone size: NA
CDR3 DNA: TGCGCCAGCAGTCTTGGAGCCCAAGAGACCCAGTACTTC
CDR3 protein: CASSLGAQETQYF

CDR3 length: 13
J gene: TRBJ2-5
D gene: NA
V gene: TRBV19
clone size: few
CDR3 DNA: TGTGCCAGTAGCGGTAAAGTTCAAGAGACCCAGTACTTC
CDR3 protein: CASSGKVQETQYF

CDR3 length: 15
J gene: TRBJ1-2
D gene: NA
V gene: TRBV4-3
clone size: NA
CDR3 DNA: TGCGCCAGCAGCCAAGATCAAGGGTGGCACTTCGGCTACACCTTC
CDR3 protein: CASSQDQGWHFGYTF

CDR3 length: 15
J gene: TRBJ1-1
D gene: NA
V gene: TRBV6-1
clone size: NA
CDR3 DNA: TGTGCCAGCAGTGTTTTAGTCCTCATGAACACTGAAGCTTTCTTT
CDR3 protein: CASSVLVLMNTEAFF

CDR3 length: 18
J gene: TRBJ2-1
D gene: TRBD2
V gene: TRBV7-9
clone size: NA
CDR3 DNA: TGTGCCAGCAGCTTACGACTAGCGGGGGGTTACTCCTACAATGAGCAGTTCTTC
CDR3 protein: CASSLRLAGGYSYNEQFF

CDR3 length: 14
J gene: TRBJ1-4
D gene: TRBD1
V gene: TRBV7-9
clone size: few
CDR3 DNA: TGTGCCAGCAGCTTAGTAGGGGGCGGTGAAAAACTGTTTTTT
CDR3 protein: CASSLVGGGEKLFF

CDR3 length: 14
J gene: TRBJ2-2
D gene: TRBD1
V gene: TRBV12-3/TRBV12-4
clone size: NA
CDR3 DNA: TGTGCCAGCAGTACAGGGGAAGGACCGGGGGAGCTGTTTTTT
CDR3 protein: CASSTGEGPGELFF

CDR3 length: 15
J gene: TRBJ1-3
D gene: NA
V gene: TRBV7-2
clone size: NA
CDR3 DNA: TGTGCCAGCAGCCCCACGGAGGGAGGAGGAAACACCATATATTTT
CDR3 protein: CASSPTEGGGNTIYF

CDR3 length: 19
J gene: TRBJ1-5
D gene: NA
V gene: TRBV7-8
clone size: few
CDR3 DNA: TGTGCCAGCAGCTTTAGGCCCTGGGACAAGGGGAGGGCCCATCAGCCCCAGCATTTT
CDR3 protein: CASSFRPWDKGRAHQPQHF

CDR3 length: 14
J gene: TRBJ2-2
D gene: NA
V gene: TRBV11-3
clone size: NA
CDR3 DNA: TGTGCCAGCAGCCGGGGCAGAAACACCGGGGAGCTGTTTTTT
CDR3 protein: CASSRGRNTGELFF

CDR3 length: 14
J gene: TRBJ2-1
D gene: TRBD1
V gene: TRBV20-1
clone size: NA
CDR3 DNA: TGCAGTGCTAGTCGGGCAGGGGGCGTAAATGAGCAGTTCTTC
CDR3 protein: CSASRAGGVNEQFF

CDR3 length: 13
J gene: TRBJ2-3
D gene: NA
V gene: TRBV12-5
clone size: NA
CDR3 DNA: TGTGCTAGTGGTTTGGTAGCTGGTGGTACGCAGTATTTT
CDR3 protein: CASGLVAGGTQYF

CDR3 length: 16
J gene: TRBJ2-2
D gene: TRBD1
V gene: TRBV6-5
clone size: NA
CDR3 DNA: TGTGCCAGCAGTTATCGCCAGACAAACAGGGGATCCGAGCTGTTTTTT
CDR3 protein: CASSYRQTNRGSELFF

CDR3 length: 14
J gene: TRBJ1-5
D gene: TRBD1
V gene: TRBV20-1
clone size: NA
CDR3 DNA: TGCAGTGCTAGAGATGGCACAGGGGGGGAGCCCCAGCATTTT
CDR3 protein: CSARDGTGGEPQHF